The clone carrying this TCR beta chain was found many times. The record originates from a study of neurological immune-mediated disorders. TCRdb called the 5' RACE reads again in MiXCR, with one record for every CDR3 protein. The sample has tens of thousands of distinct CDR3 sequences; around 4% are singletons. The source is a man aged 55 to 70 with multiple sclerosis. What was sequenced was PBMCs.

DNA of the CDR3: TGCAGTGCTATCGTGGGTATGGATGGCTACACCTTC. This gives the protein CSAIVGMDGYTF. The J gene is TRBJ1-2, the V gene TRBV20-1; D is ambiguous. The V gene's germline CDR1 is DFQATT and CDR2 SNEGSKA (reference sequence). CDR3 length: 12 amino acids. V gave up 4 bases and J gave up 6 bases, with 12 bases separating them.